Each of the 18 T cell receptor beta chains below was sequenced from the same sample in a study of T cell clones after liver transplantation. TCRdb's copy holds only in-frame clones and misses some; the assay was immunoSEQ multiplex PCR. This sample has approximately 70,000 clones; roughly 84% occur once, and the top ten carry 2.1%. The sample consisted of CD4+ T cells from blood, taken less than 50 months after liver transplant. The receptors were sampled from a human patient who received a liver transplant. Some of the T cells might come from the graft donor.

This chain connects TRBV9 to TRBJ1-6, with D possibly being TRBD1 (6 bases). The germline V and J ends were trimmed by 4 bases and 9 bases, with 11 bases remaining between them. The CDR3 sequence is 13 residues long. CDR1 and CDR2 (germline): SGDLS, YYNGEE. DNA for the CDR3: TGTGCCAGCAGCACAGGGATGCGTTCACCCCTCCACTTT. It specifies CASSTGMRSPLHF.

The V call is TRBV20-1, the J call TRBJ1-1; D is perhaps TRBD1 (5 bases). V dropped 6 bases and J dropped 6 bases, with 11 bases sitting between them. This CDR3 is 11 amino acids long. Per germline, CDR1 DFQATT and CDR2 SNEGSKA (reference sequence). CDR3 DNA: TGCAGTGCCGACAGTACCCCTGAAGCTTTCTTT. It yields the protein CSADSTPEAFF.

This sequence joins TRBV6-5 and TRBJ1-5; D perhaps matches TRBD1 (6 bases). Germline V gene sequence: CDR1 MNHEY, CDR2 SVGAGI. The germline V and J ends were trimmed by 6 bases and 0 bases, with 12 bases remaining between them. The CDR3 runs 15 residues. CDR3 amino acids: CASRRRGGSNQPQHF. The CDR3 DNA is TGTGCCAGCAGACGACGAGGGGGTAGCAATCAGCCCCAGCATTTT.

This rearrangement joins TRBV28 to TRBJ2-5; 8 bases agree with TRBD2. Per germline, CDR1 MDHEN and CDR2 SYDVKM. Germline trimming cut 6 bases from V and 1 base from J; bases unmatched to any gene: 4. The CDR3 spans 14 residues. CDR3 nucleotides: TGTGCCAGCAGCACTACTAGCGGCCAAGAGACCCAGTACTTC. Translation: CASSTTSGQETQYF.

This rearrangement joins TRBV7-2 to TRBJ1-5; the match to TRBD1 covers 7 bases. V trimming: 6 bases; J trimming: 4 bases; junction bases outside the gene matches: 9. The CDR3 covers 15 residues. Germline CDR1 reads SGHTA; CDR2 reads FQGNSA. Here the CDR3 reads CASSYTGTANQPQHF. The CDR3 DNA reads TGTGCCAGCAGTTACACCGGGACAGCGAATCAGCCCCAGCATTTT.

This clone showed up just once. This chain connects TRBV5-1 to TRBJ1-4; D might be TRBD1 (5 bases). Germline-derived CDR1 and CDR2 are SGHRS and YFSETQ. Trimming took 3 bases from V and 4 from J, leaving 13 bases between them. The CDR3 covers 15 residues. CDR3 DNA: TGCGCCAGCAGCTCCGGGACGGGACTTAATGAAAAACTGTTTTTT. This encodes CASSSGTGLNEKLFF.

The rearrangement uses TRBV5-1 and TRBJ1-1; D unclear. V lost 3 bases and J 4 bases, leaving 13 bases between the germline ends. CDR1 SGHRS and CDR2 YFSETQ come from the germline V gene. The CDR3 loop spans 14 amino acids. The CDR3 nucleotides are TGCGCCAGCAGCTCTCCTGTCGTCGGCACTGAAGCTTTCTTT. Its protein is CASSSPVVGTEAFF.

This clone was observed a single time. The CDR3 loop reads CASNPGSQPDTQYF. The CDR3, as DNA: TGCGCCAGCAACCCAGGCTCCCAGCCAGATACGCAGTATTTT. The V and J genes are TRBV5-1 and TRBJ2-3; no definite D call. CDR1 SGHRS and CDR2 YFSETQ come from the germline V gene. The CDR3 totals 14 residues. V lost 6 bases and J lost 4, with 15 bases in between.

Here the CDR3 reads CASSTSSGPVSEQFF. Written as DNA, the CDR3 is TGTGCCAGCAGTACCTCTAGCGGGCCCGTGAGTGAGCAGTTCTTC. The rearrangement links TRBV27 to TRBJ2-1; 8 nucleotides line up with TRBD2. The germline V gene encodes CDR1 MNHEY and CDR2 SMNVEV (reference sequence). The CDR3 is 15 residues long. V lost 5 bases, J lost 9 bases, and 12 bases stayed unmatched.

The rearrangement links TRBV9 to TRBJ1-6; D may be TRBD1 (5 bases). Trimming stripped 3 bases from V and 8 bases from J, with 15 bases between. CDR1 and CDR2 (germline): SGDLS, YYNGEE. There are 15 residues in the CDR3. The CDR3 sequence is CASSAREGWDSPLHF. CDR3 DNA sequence: TGTGCCAGCAGCGCCCGCGAGGGGTGGGATTCACCCCTCCACTTT.

The chain uses TRBV6-1 and TRBJ2-7, with D possibly matching TRBD1 (6 bases). Trimming cost V 8 bases and J 2 bases, with 10 bases left between them. The CDR3 is made up of 12 amino acids. The germline V gene has CDR1 MNHNS and CDR2 SASEGT. CDR3 protein: CASSQGAYEQYF. As DNA, the CDR3 is TGTGCCAGCTCACAGGGAGCCTACGAGCAGTACTTC.

The CDR3 DNA reads TGTGCCAGTAGTATTATGTGGACTTCCAGGGATCTTGTATGGCCCCAGCATTTT. Protein sequence: CASSIMWTSRDLVWPQHF. This chain connects TRBV19 to TRBJ1-5; a possible D gene is TRBD1 (5 bases). CDR3 size: 18 residues. CDR1 LNHDA and CDR2 SQIVND come from the germline V gene (reference sequence). The V gene lost 3 bases and the J gene lost 9 bases, with 27 bases spanning the gap. The variable domain in full, with the rest retrieved from reference TRBV19 and TRBJ1-5, is DGGITQSPKYLFRKEGQNVTLSCEQNLNHDAMYWYRQDPGQGLRLIYYSQIVNDFQKGDIAEGYSVSREKKESFPLTVTSAQKNPTAFYLCASSIMWTSRDLVWPQHFGDGTRLSIL.

The gene calls are TRBV6-5 and TRBJ2-1; 8 bases line up with TRBD1. V lost 6 bases and J lost 3; bases outside the gene matches: 7. There are 15 residues in the CDR3. Germline loops: CDR1 MNHEY, CDR2 SVGAGI. DNA of the CDR3: TGTGCCAGCAGAGGCAGGGGGCTCGGCTACAATGAGCAGTTCTTC. This encodes CASRGRGLGYNEQFF.

This chain links TRBV4-1 with TRBJ1-4; 10 bases agree with TRBD1. The CDR3 is made up of 17 amino acids. The ends lost 1 base at V and 0 bases at J; junction bases unmatched: 2. The germline CDR1 and CDR2 sequences are MGHRA and YSYEKL. The DNA of the CDR3 is TGCGCCAGCAGCCAAGGGGACAGGGGCTCAACTAATGAAAAACTGTTTTTT. Its translation is CASSQGDRGSTNEKLFF.

The chain has TRBV7-2 and TRBJ1-5, with D perhaps TRBD1 (5 bases). CDR1 is SGHTA, CDR2 FQGNSA, per germline. Trimming took 5 bases from V and 0 from J, leaving 8 bases between them. This CDR3 contains 14 residues. The CDR3 sequence is CASSERGSNQPQHF. DNA for the CDR3: TGTGCCAGCAGCGAAAGGGGTAGCAATCAGCCCCAGCATTTT.

The chain couples TRBV7-3 to TRBJ2-3; no reliable D call. This CDR3 region has 13 residues. Trimming removed 4 bases from V and 6 bases from J, with 11 bases in between. CDR1 SGHTA and CDR2 FQGTGA come from the germline V gene. CDR3 nucleotide sequence: TGTGCCAGCAGCTCCCGCGCGGTGGATACGCAGTATTTT. Protein sequence: CASSSRAVDTQYF. The full variable domain, with the rest looked up from reference TRBV7-3 and TRBJ2-3, is GAGVSQTPSNKVTEKGKYVELRCDPISGHTALYWYRQSLGQGPEFLIYFQGTGAADDSGLPNDRFFAVRPEGSVSTLKIQRTERGDSAVYLCASSSRAVDTQYFGPGTRLTVL.

J is TRBJ1-4 and V is TRBV13, with D hard to call. The CDR3 runs 14 residues. Germline assignment: CDR1 PRHDT and CDR2 FYEKMQ (reference sequence). With 1 base removed from V and 8 bases from J, the gap between germline ends came to 11 bases. This CDR3 reads CASSLAGVKEKLFF. The CDR3 bases are TGTGCCAGCAGCTTAGCTGGAGTAAAAGAAAAACTGTTTTTT.

Comment on this clone: One end of the junction fails to match germline, which may point to a read error. The chain joins TRBV9 to TRBJ2-7; D not certain. This CDR3 spans 15 amino acids. The germline CDR1 and CDR2 sequences are SGDLS and YYNGEE. The CDR3 loop reads CASSVEGSFSDEQYF. The CDR3 nucleotides are TGTGCCAGCAGCGTAGAGGGCAGTTTCTCCGACGAGCAGTACTTC.